Only a few counts were recorded for the clone carrying this T cell receptor (beta chain). The target antigen is unknown. This is likely a read error, given that the CDR3 carries no conserved phenylalanine or tryptophan at its end. The sample is drawn from a study of immune heterogeneity within non-small cell lung tumors. Study-wide points: Largely different high-frequency T-cell receptor beta clonotypes were found between individual patients. Identical dominant CDR3 beta clonotypes showed recurrence across tumor sites within a patient, and site-unique high-frequency clones were also present.

For each sample, template was approximately 640 ng of bulk tumor genomic DNA. Surgical sampling yielded several biopsies per primary tumor (spaced far apart). The study cohort was described as untreated, and its members had newly diagnosed non-small cell lung cancer. They went on to have curative surgery. There were over 12 donors in total. They were all newly diagnosed non-small cell lung cancer patients undergoing surgery with curative intent. Multiplex PCR employing 32 V and 13 J primers generated amplicons of the TCR beta CDR3. TCRdb itself ran the multiplex PCR reads through MiXCR, one entry per CDR3 protein. Of 7,000 to 9,000 distinct CDR3 sequences detected, around 20% appear once; the ten largest clones hold approximately 14%. The CDR3 loop spans 17 amino acids. Losses at the gene ends were 4 bases for V and 5 bases for J; bases not matched to a gene: 9. The V gene's germline CDR1 is SGHNT and CDR2 YENEEA.

This rearrangement joins TRBV11-3 to TRBJ2-1; 12 nucleotides align to TRBD2. The clonotype comes from a man aged 60 to 75 with non-small cell lung cancer. Source material: lung tumor tissue. In DNA form, the CDR3 reads TGTGCCAGCAGCTCCGGGACTAGCGGGTACGGCGACAATGAGCAGTTCCTC. This encodes CASSSGTSGYGDNEQFL.